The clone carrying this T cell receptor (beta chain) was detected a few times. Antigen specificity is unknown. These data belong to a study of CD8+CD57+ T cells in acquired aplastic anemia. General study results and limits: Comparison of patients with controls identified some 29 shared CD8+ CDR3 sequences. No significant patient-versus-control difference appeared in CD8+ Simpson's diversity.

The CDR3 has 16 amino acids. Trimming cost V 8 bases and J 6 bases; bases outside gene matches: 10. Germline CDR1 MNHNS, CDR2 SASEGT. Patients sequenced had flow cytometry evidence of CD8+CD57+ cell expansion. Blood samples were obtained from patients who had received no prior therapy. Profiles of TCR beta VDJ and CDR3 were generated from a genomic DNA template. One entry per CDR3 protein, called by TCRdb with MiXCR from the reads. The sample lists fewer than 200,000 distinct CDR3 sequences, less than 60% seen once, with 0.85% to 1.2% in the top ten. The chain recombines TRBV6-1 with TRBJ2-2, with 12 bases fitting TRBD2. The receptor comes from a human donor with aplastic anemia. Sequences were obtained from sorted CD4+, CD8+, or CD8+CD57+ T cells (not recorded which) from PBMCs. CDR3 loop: CASSPTSGGYAGELFF. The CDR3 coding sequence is TGTGCCAGCTCCCCGACTAGCGGGGGATATGCCGGGGAGCTGTTTTTT.